The 7 T cell receptor beta chains below were found in one sample sequenced in a study of human T cells and chemical hapten exposure. TCRdb itself ran the RACE reads through MiXCR, one entry per CDR3 protein. The top ten hold 1% to 1.2% of the sample, which has fewer than 100,000 distinct CDR3 sequences, about a tenth seen once. This sample's time point: patch test 3, about 24 weeks after DPC sensitization. Treatment of the sample: therapeutic diphenylcyclopropenone sensitization with weekly scalp DPC. The material was whole blood, obtained in connection with sensitization to the hapten diphenylcyclopropenone (DPC). The source is a woman in her thirties with alopecia areata. Some clones in this sample may be carry-over from other donors' samples.

This clonotype was seen a few times. The chain couples TRBV6-2 or TRBV6-3 to TRBJ1-1, with a possible D match to TRBD1 (6 bases). There are 12 residues in the CDR3. The V end was cut by 6 bases, the J end by 4 bases, with 9 bases between. The germline V gene has CDR1 MNHEY and CDR2 SVGEGT. CDR3 in DNA: TGTGCCAGCAGAGGGGGGACCACTGAAGCTTTCTTT. The encoded protein is CASRGGTTEAFF.

There are many counts of this clonotype. This chain uses TRBV11-2 with TRBJ2-1; D gene uncertain. The length of the CDR3 is 13 residues. With 7 bases removed from V and 8 bases from J, the gap between germline ends came to 15 bases. Germline loops: CDR1 SGHAT, CDR2 FQNNGV. CDR3 in DNA: TGTGCCAGCAATGGACCCCTAGGGTATGAGCAGTTCTTC. This sequence encodes CASNGPLGYEQFF.

This clonotype was recorded a few times. The chain couples TRBV9 to TRBJ2-1; TRBD2 might be the D (6 bases). From germline, CDR1 is SGDLS and CDR2 YYNGEE. V shed 1 base and J shed 6 bases, with 11 bases lying between them. There are 14 residues in the CDR3. The DNA for the CDR3 is TGTGCCAGCAGCGTAACGGGGGTCGCCAATGAGCAGTTCTTC. Translated: CASSVTGVANEQFF. The full variable domain, its missing parts supplied by reference TRBV9 and TRBJ2-1, is DSGVTQTPKHLITATGQRVTLRCSPRSGDLSVYWYQQSLDQGLQFLIQYYNGEERAKGNILERFSAQQFPDLHSELNLSSLELGDSALYFCASSVTGVANEQFFGPGTRLTVL.

Many counts were recorded for this clonotype. For the CDR3, the DNA is TGTGCCAGCAGCTTAAGGGAGGATCAGCCCCAGCATTTT. Translation gives CASSLREDQPQHF. V and J are TRBV7-7 and TRBJ1-5; D unclear. The germline CDR1 and CDR2 sequences are SSHAT and FNYEAQ (reference sequence). The CDR3 runs to 13 residues. V was shortened by 2 bases and J by 5 bases, with 7 bases between the two germline ends.

This clonotype was counted many times. CDR3 coding DNA: TGTGCCAGCAGTGTAGGTTACGAGCAGTACTTC. It translates to CASSVGYEQYF. The chain has TRBV28 and TRBJ2-7; no firm D call. Germline values: CDR1 MDHEN, CDR2 SYDVKM. The CDR3 totals 11 residues. V lost 5 bases and J 4 bases, leaving 6 bases between the germline ends. The complete variable domain, with remaining parts taken from reference TRBV28 and TRBJ2-7, reads DVKVTQSSRYLVKRTGEKVFLECVQDMDHENMFWYRQDPGLGLRLIYFSYDVKMKEKGDIPEGYSVSREKKERFSLILESASTNQTSMYLCASSVGYEQYFGPGTRLTVT.

This clonotype has only a few counts. The J gene is TRBJ1-1, the V gene TRBV12-3 or TRBV12-4; D not resolved. There are 14 residues in the CDR3. V lost 4 bases and J lost 1, with 10 bases in between. The CDR3 is CASSSLRTNTEAFF. CDR3 in DNA: TGTGCCAGCAGTTCTCTACGGACGAACACTGAAGCTTTCTTT.

This clonotype was found many times. The chain combines TRBV6-1 with TRBJ2-7, with D tentatively TRBD1 (6 bases). Germline lookup yields CDR1 MNHNS and CDR2 SASEGT. The CDR3 sequence is 13 residues long. CDR3 coding DNA: TGTGCCAGCAGTGAAGAACTGCAGGGGAGACGAAAAGTC. Amino acid sequence: CASSEELQGRRKV.